A selection of T cell receptor beta chains follows, all from one sample in a study of T-cell reconstitution after alpha-beta-depleted transplantation in children. TCRdb re-called the PCR reads through MiXCR, storing one row per CDR3 protein. The sample lists about 210,000 distinct CDR3 sequences, approximately 15% occurring once. The sample in question was PBMCs, mostly from graft donor cells, obtained 360 days after TCRalphabeta/CD19-depleted stem cell transplant. These receptors were collected from a male patient aged 2 to 10 who had a stem cell transplant for acute lymphoblastic leukemia, so the T cells may come from the graft donor. The conserved cysteine and the conserved F or W are not part of the CDR3 here. The order of the fields is V gene, CDR3 protein.

TRBV24-1 | ATSDRPDTDTQY
TRBV5-1 | ASSLDGARNEKLF
TRBV10-3 | AIRGTDTQY
TRBV20-1 | SARGGPVTDTQY
TRBV18 | ASSQPRGPQH
TRBV12-3/TRBV12-4 | ASSGQGAVGYT
TRBV7-9 | ASSLSDGLSLTDTQY
TRBV29-1 | SVQSTVPTTF
TRBV4-3 | ASSQIAGGYNEQF
TRBV29-1 | SVAQVTTEAF
TRBV20-1 | SARFIQARTDTQY
TRBV4-2 | ASSRGQGSSYEQY
TRBV29-1 | SGRLAGFYEQF
TRBV5-1 | ASSLAPKGGAETQY
TRBV12-3/TRBV12-4 | ASSYTGTDYEQY
TRBV6-5 | ASSSQGLETQY
TRBV7-9 | ASSPKNTEAF
TRBV29-1 | SVDGQNTGELF
TRBV10-3 | AITSGTTNTGELF
TRBV5-1 | ASSLAGTSSGNTIY
TRBV6-5 | ASSYRAGETQY
TRBV4-2 | ASSQTPIAGDGNEQF
TRBV4-3 | ASSQDGDSIYGYT
TRBV5-1 | ASSPGQGWAMPEAF
TRBV27 | ASRGPLRDRHYSYEQY
TRBV20-1 | SARHTDTQY
TRBV7-2 | ASSESSGSFYEQY
TRBV12-3/TRBV12-4 | ASSGSGTGNSPLH
TRBV9 | ASSVGALNTEAF
TRBV3-1 | ASSRPDSGYGYT
TRBV12-3/TRBV12-4 | ASSLGEDYGYT
TRBV28 | ASRAGTTGEQF
TRBV11-2 | ASSLLPGGPGNEQF
TRBV5-8 | ASSSLGPQH
TRBV19 | ASRRDRLNTEAF
TRBV30 | AWSVDRDTEAF
TRBV6-1 | ASTLRGKDYNEQF
TRBV6-2/TRBV6-3 | ASSYAGTSNQPQH
TRBV5-1 | ASSAGQGRETQY
TRBV7-6 | ASSSLRGVNTEAF
TRBV4-2 | ASSQGAEVYEQY
TRBV29-1 | SVTYGPGLYGYT